These T cell receptor beta chains were read from a single sample in a study of human thymus T cells. The method was immunoSEQ multiplex PCR; TCRdb's version includes in-frame clones alone and lacks a portion of them. Seen here are 120,000 or so clones, about 93% observed once, and the top ten hold less than 0.03%. Sequenced sample: thymus tissue. The receptors were gathered from a boy younger than two with a congenital heart defect but otherwise immunologically healthy. Each CDR3 is given with its conserved first and last residue. Fields, in order: clone size, J gene, V gene, D gene, CDR3 DNA, CDR3 protein. A D gene is named only where the DNA matches it firmly. Part of the rows lack a size; the others show once, few, many or a class for expanded clones.

clone size: -; J gene: TRBJ2-3; V gene: TRBV18; D gene: TRBD1; CDR3 DNA: TGTGCCAGCTCACCCGACAGGGCTTACACAGATACGCAGTATTTT; CDR3 protein: CASSPDRAYTDTQYF
clone size: -; J gene: TRBJ2-3; V gene: TRBV9; D gene: TRBD2; CDR3 DNA: TGTGCCAGCAGCGTAGTCGCGGGGGGTCCCCTTAGCACAGATACGCAGTATTTT; CDR3 protein: CASSVVAGGPLSTDTQYF
clone size: -; J gene: TRBJ1-2; V gene: TRBV20-1; D gene: -; CDR3 DNA: TGCAGTGCATGGACCAACTATGGCTACACCTTC; CDR3 protein: CSAWTNYGYTF
clone size: once; J gene: TRBJ1-5; V gene: TRBV10-3; D gene: -; CDR3 DNA: TGTGCCATCAGTGATACGGGCAATCAGCCCCAGCATTTT; CDR3 protein: CAISDTGNQPQHF
clone size: -; J gene: TRBJ2-5; V gene: TRBV9; D gene: TRBD2; CDR3 DNA: TGTGCCAGCAGCGTAGGAGCGGGGGCCGTCCAAGAGACCCAGTACTTC; CDR3 protein: CASSVGAGAVQETQYF
clone size: once; J gene: TRBJ2-7; V gene: TRBV15; D gene: TRBD2; CDR3 DNA: TGTGCCACCAGCAGAGATGCAGGGACTAGCGGGGACCCCTACGAGCAGTACTTC; CDR3 protein: CATSRDAGTSGDPYEQYF
clone size: -; J gene: TRBJ2-3; V gene: TRBV19; D gene: -; CDR3 DNA: TGTGCCAGTAGTATAGTAGGCAGCCCAGGCACAGATACGCAGTATTTT; CDR3 protein: CASSIVGSPGTDTQYF
clone size: -; J gene: TRBJ2-7; V gene: TRBV5-4; D gene: TRBD1; CDR3 DNA: TGTGCCAGCAGCTTGGGGGGCGCAGGGGGATACGAGCAGTACTTC; CDR3 protein: CASSLGGAGGYEQYF
clone size: -; J gene: TRBJ1-4; V gene: TRBV7-9; D gene: -; CDR3 DNA: TGTGCCAGCAGCTTAGCGGATAATGAAAAACTGTTTTTT; CDR3 protein: CASSLADNEKLFF
clone size: -; J gene: TRBJ2-1; V gene: TRBV30; D gene: -; CDR3 DNA: TGTGCCTGGAGTGTAGTCGGGGATGAGCAGTTCTTC; CDR3 protein: CAWSVVGDEQFF
clone size: -; J gene: TRBJ1-5; V gene: TRBV28; D gene: TRBD1; CDR3 DNA: TGTGCCAGCAGTGCCCCGACAGGGGGCGGCAATCAGCCCCAGCATTTT; CDR3 protein: CASSAPTGGGNQPQHF
clone size: -; J gene: TRBJ1-1; V gene: TRBV5-6; D gene: -; CDR3 DNA: TGTGCCAGCAGCTTGAAGCGGGGGACTGAAGCTTTCTTT; CDR3 protein: CASSLKRGTEAFF
clone size: -; J gene: TRBJ2-5; V gene: TRBV28; D gene: -; CDR3 DNA: TGTGCCAGCAGTTTATTTCGGGACCTTCGGGCCCAGTACTTC; CDR3 protein: CASSLFRDLRAQYF
clone size: -; J gene: TRBJ2-7; V gene: TRBV6-5; D gene: TRBD1; CDR3 DNA: TGTGCCAGCAGCCTACTCGGGACAGTCGAGCAGTACTTC; CDR3 protein: CASSLLGTVEQYF
clone size: -; J gene: TRBJ2-7; V gene: TRBV15; D gene: -; CDR3 DNA: TGTGCCACCAGCAGAGAACCCCCCGCGGGGGCGTCCTACGAGCAGTACTTC; CDR3 protein: CATSREPPAGASYEQYF
clone size: -; J gene: TRBJ2-7; V gene: TRBV28; D gene: TRBD1; CDR3 DNA: TGTGCCAGCAGTGACCGGAGGGACAGGGCTTACGAGCAGTACTTC; CDR3 protein: CASSDRRDRAYEQYF
clone size: -; J gene: TRBJ2-1; V gene: TRBV4-1; D gene: -; CDR3 DNA: TGCGCCAGCAGACGTAGAATTCCGGGCGGGCGGAACAATGAGCAGTTCTTC; CDR3 protein: CASRRRIPGGRNNEQFF
clone size: -; J gene: TRBJ2-2; V gene: TRBV9; D gene: -; CDR3 DNA: TGTGCCAGCAGCGTAGCTAAGTCATCCACCGGGGAGCTGTTTTTT; CDR3 protein: CASSVAKSSTGELFF
clone size: -; J gene: TRBJ2-3; V gene: TRBV27; D gene: -; CDR3 DNA: TGTGCCAGCACCCCAACGGCGGGGTTACCAGATACGCAGTATTTT; CDR3 protein: CASTPTAGLPDTQYF
clone size: -; J gene: TRBJ2-7; V gene: TRBV28; D gene: -; CDR3 DNA: TGTGCCAGCAGTCTGGAGAAAAAAAGCGGGGAGCAGTACTTC; CDR3 protein: CASSLEKKSGEQYF
clone size: once; J gene: TRBJ2-7; V gene: TRBV5-4; D gene: TRBD2; CDR3 DNA: TGTGCCAGCAGCTTTTCTTTCTGGGGGGGAGCCTACGAGCAGTACTTC; CDR3 protein: CASSFSFWGGAYEQYF
clone size: -; J gene: TRBJ2-1; V gene: TRBV4-1; D gene: TRBD2; CDR3 DNA: TGCGCCAGCAGCCAAGATCATAGAGCGGGGGGGCACAATGAGCAGTTCTTC; CDR3 protein: CASSQDHRAGGHNEQFF
clone size: -; J gene: TRBJ2-3; V gene: TRBV6-1; D gene: -; CDR3 DNA: TGTGCCAGCAGTGGGAGGGCTAAACAAGATACGCAGTATTTT; CDR3 protein: CASSGRAKQDTQYF